The 16 T cell receptor beta chains listed next were all sequenced from one sample in a study of blood T cells in healthy people across ages. A J-beta primer mix and a sample-barcoded 5' primer were used in a second PCR of about 7 to 12 cycles. TCRdb fed the 5' RACE reads into MiXCR, producing one record per CDR3 protein. Of around 800,000 distinct CDR3 sequences in the sample, 44% are singletons; the top ten hold around 21%. The source material was blood. The receptors derive from a man aged 60 to 69 in good health.

This clonotype showed up just a few times. The V and J genes are TRBV7-2 and TRBJ1-2; 7 bases are a match to TRBD1. This CDR3 has 14 residues. J was trimmed by 3 bases and V by 5 bases; bases with no gene match: 6. Germline assignment: CDR1 SGHTA and CDR2 FQGNSA. The chain's CDR3 is CASSPRGQYYGYTF. DNA for the CDR3: TGTGCCAGCAGCCCCAGGGGACAGTACTATGGCTACACCTTC. Drawing the rest from reference TRBV7-2 and TRBJ1-2, the complete variable domain is GAGVSQSPSNKVTEKGKDVELRCDPISGHTALYWYRQSLGQGLEFLIYFQGNSAPDKSGLPSDRFSAERTGGSVSTLTIQRTQQEDSAVYLCASSPRGQYYGYTFGSGTRLTVV.

This chain uses TRBV2 with TRBJ2-1; tentatively, D is TRBD1 or TRBD2 (6 bases each). The CDR3 extends over 15 amino acids. Trimming removed 6 bases at V and 3 bases at J, with 15 bases between. Germline V gene lookup returns CDR1 SNHLY and CDR2 FYNNEI. The CDR3 DNA sequence: TGTGCCAGCAGATCGGAGGGGGGAGGCTACAATGAGCAGTTCTTC. Translation gives CASRSEGGGYNEQFF.

This clonotype came up a few times. This chain links TRBV21-1 with TRBJ2-7; the D call in the table, TRBD2, was not verified against the DNA. TRBV21-1 is a pseudogene segment. The CDR3 has 16 amino acids. The CDR3 nucleotides read TGTGCCAGCAGCGCCCGGACTAGCGGGGGAGCCTACGAGCAGTACTTC. Translation: CASSARTSGGAYEQYF.

A remark on this clonotype: A read error may account for a junction end that differs from germline. This chain links TRBV10-3 with TRBJ1-1; D is possibly TRBD1 (5 bases). In germline, CDR1 is ENHRY, CDR2 SYGVKD. The CDR3 is made up of 15 amino acids. This chain's CDR3 is CAISESWGSHTGAFF. CDR3 bases: TGTGCCATCAGTGAGTCGTGGGGCTCGCACACTGGAGCTTTCTTT.

Notes on this clonotype: A much larger clone lies one base from this, so it may be a read error. V gene TRBV9 combines with J gene TRBJ1-6, with D unclear. This CDR3 comprises 17 residues. Germline V gene lookup returns CDR1 SGDLS and CDR2 YYNGEE. Trimming took off 0 bases at V and 0 bases at J, with 10 bases between the two ends. The CDR3 here is CASSVERASSYNSPLHF. In nucleotides, the CDR3 is TGTGCCAGCAGCGTAGAACGGGCGAGCTCCTATAATTCACCCCTCCACTTT.

The rearrangement uses TRBV7-2 and TRBJ2-5; D is tentatively TRBD1 or TRBD2 (7 bases each). The J call is in doubt because the DNA end fits TRBJ2-7 better. Germline loops: CDR1 SGHTA, CDR2 FQGNSA. The length of the CDR3 is 14 residues. CDR3 region: CASNLVAGGGEQYF. The CDR3 nucleotides read TGTGCCAGCAACCTGGTGGCAGGGGGGGGCGAGCAGTACTTC.

As concerns this clonotype: Its ends do not fully match the called genes, so a read error is possible. This chain joins TRBV28 and TRBJ2-4, with 9 positions matching TRBD1. Germline V lookup: CDR1 MDHEN, CDR2 SYDVKM. The CDR3 loop spans 20 amino acids. This CDR3 reads CASSLKPGQGYSVAKNIQYF. In DNA, the CDR3 is TGCGCCAGCAGTCTAAAACCGGGACAGGGATATAGTGTAGCCAAAAACATTCAGTACTTC.

The V call is TRBV7-9, the J call TRBJ2-3; 8 bases align to TRBD2. J was trimmed by 0 bases and V by 5 bases; bases with no gene match: 7. This CDR3 contains 16 residues. Germline V lookup: CDR1 SEHNR, CDR2 FQNEAQ (reference sequence). The CDR3 region has the DNA TGTGCCAGCAGCGCCGGGACTAGTCCTAGCACAGATACGCAGTATTTT. Amino acids: CASSAGTSPSTDTQYF.

This clonotype was picked up a small number of times. The DNA for the CDR3 is TGTGCCAGCAGTTACGGGCTCTATGGCTACACCTTC. Residues: CASSYGLYGYTF. The gene calls are TRBV28 and TRBJ1-2; no reliable D call. With 4 bases removed from V and 4 bases from J, the gap between germline ends came to 7 bases. This CDR3 is 12 amino acids long. CDR1 is MDHEN, CDR2 SYDVKM, per germline.

The chain combines TRBV20-1 with TRBJ1-2; a weak D match, TRBD1 (6 bases). There are 16 residues in the CDR3. Germline V gene data show CDR1 as DFQATT and CDR2 as SNEGSKA (reference sequence). Trimming shortened V by 6 bases and J by 4 bases, and 24 bases separated the two germline ends. In nucleotides, the CDR3 is TGCAGTGCCCAACTGGGCGCGGTACAGGGAGGCTATGGCTACACCTTC. It specifies CSAQLGAVQGGYGYTF.

The chain uses TRBV20-1 and TRBJ2-3, with unresolved D. CDR1 is DFQATT and CDR2 is SNEGSKA in the germline V gene (reference sequence). The CDR3 consists of 11 residues. V lost 5 bases, J lost 6 bases, and 9 bases lay in between. This CDR3 is CSAQDLDTQYF. The CDR3 coding sequence is TGCAGTGCTCAGGACCTGGATACGCAGTATTTT.

The CDR3 is CSTKGQGSYGYTF. CDR3 DNA: TGCAGTACTAAGGGACAGGGGAGCTATGGCTACACCTTC. The chain joins TRBV20-1 to TRBJ1-2, with 10 nucleotides matching TRBD1. Germline V gene sequence: CDR1 DFQATT, CDR2 SNEGSKA (reference sequence). After removal of 8 bases from V and 4 bases from J, the junction contained 7 bases not matched to a gene. The CDR3 is 13 residues long.

This sequence joins TRBV30 and TRBJ1-2; 8 positions agree with TRBD1. The CDR3 runs to 13 residues. Germline V gene data show CDR1 as GTSNPN and CDR2 as SVGIG (reference sequence). V trimming: 5 bases; J trimming: 7 bases; junction bases outside the gene matches: 9. In DNA form, the CDR3 reads TGTGCCTGGCGCCGGGACAGGCCCTCTGGCTACACCTTC. It yields the protein CAWRRDRPSGYTF.

The table lists this clonotype with a few counts. The gene calls are TRBV4-1 and TRBJ1-6; D is unclear. The CDR3 length is 16 residues. With 0 bases removed from V and 10 bases from J, the gap between germline ends came to 16 bases. Germline V gene lookup returns CDR1 MGHRA and CDR2 YSYEKL. Here the CDR3 DNA reads TGCGCCAGCAGCCAAGATCGAGCAGCAGGTGGCTCACCCCTCCACTTT. This codes for CASSQDRAAGGSPLHF.

This clonotype has only a few counts. The V and J genes are TRBV25-1 and TRBJ2-7, with TRBD1 matching over 9 bases. This CDR3 has 14 amino acids. After removal of 2 bases from V and 4 bases from J, the junction contained 3 bases not matched to a gene. The germline CDR1 and CDR2 sequences are MGHDK and SYGVNS. The DNA for the CDR3 is TGTGCCAGCAGTGAAGGACAGGGGAGGTACGAGCAGTACTTC. Protein sequence: CASSEGQGRYEQYF.

Only a few counts were recorded for this clonotype. A much bigger clone sits one base away, suggesting this may be a read error. V is TRBV24-1 and J is TRBJ1-2; TRBD1 is a possible D gene (5 bases). In germline, CDR1 is KGHDR, CDR2 SFDVKD. CDR3 length equals 15 residues. Trimming took off 3 bases at V and 6 bases at J, with 16 bases between the two ends. The CDR3 nucleotides read TGTGCCACCAGTGATGACCCTATAACAGGAGATGGCTACACCTTC. Translating gives CATSDDPITGDGYTF.